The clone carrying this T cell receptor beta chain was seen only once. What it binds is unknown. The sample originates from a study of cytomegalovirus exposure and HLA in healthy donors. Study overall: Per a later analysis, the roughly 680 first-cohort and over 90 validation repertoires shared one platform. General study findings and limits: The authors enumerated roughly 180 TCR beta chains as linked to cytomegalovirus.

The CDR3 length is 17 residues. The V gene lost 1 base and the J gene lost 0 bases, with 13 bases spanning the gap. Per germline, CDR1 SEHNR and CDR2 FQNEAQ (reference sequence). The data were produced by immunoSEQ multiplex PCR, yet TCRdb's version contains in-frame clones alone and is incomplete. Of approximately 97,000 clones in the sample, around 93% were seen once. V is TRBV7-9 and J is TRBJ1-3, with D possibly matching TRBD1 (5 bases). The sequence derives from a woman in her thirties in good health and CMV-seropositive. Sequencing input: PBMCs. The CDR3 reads CASSLEIGGNSGNTIYF. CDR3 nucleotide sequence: TGTGCCAGCAGCTTAGAAATTGGGGGGAACTCTGGAAACACCATATATTTT.